This T cell receptor beta chain was recorded in a study of T cells in Graves' hyperthyroidism and ophthalmopathy. The germline gives CDR1 DFQATT, CDR2 SNEGSKA (reference sequence). V lost 8 bases to trimming and J lost 3 bases, with 20 bases between them. The CDR3 loop spans 14 amino acids. On this clonotype itself: Its specificity is not known.

What was amplified from RNA transcripts were TCR beta CDR3 regions. With the HTBI primer set, the TCR CDR3 went through a first round of RT-PCR. In TCRdb, the multiplex PCR reads were re-called with MiXCR into one record per CDR3 protein. This sample has a few hundred thousand distinct CDR3 sequences, with about 18% found just once. Graves' hyperthyroidism qualified as stable when ophthalmopathy did not progress within 18 months. Whole-study results and caveats: Among clonotypes expanded in thyroid above 0.001, most were also found in blood.

This TCR came from a woman aged 18 to 35 with Graves' hyperthyroidism. The chain couples TRBV20-1 to TRBJ2-7, with TRBD1 as a possible D gene (6 bases). What was sequenced was blood. The CDR3 protein is CSTRMTGQVYEQYF. CDR3 DNA sequence: TGCAGTACACGAATGACAGGCCAGGTCTACGAGCAGTACTTC.